The clone carrying this T cell receptor (beta chain) is a singleton in its sample. Categorization into cohorts depended on clinical history that participants reported. Under the authors' procedure: By means of reference gene primer amplification, nucleated cell counts were estimated. Measured with immunoSEQ multiplex PCR; TCRdb has only the in-frame clones, and not every one. V, J and clone size are taken as reported in that table, and D and trimming were inferred from the DNA itself. The sample holds 200,000 to 250,000 clones, over 80% seen once. The data were taken from a study of blood T cell repertoires in COVID-19. CDR1 and CDR2 from the germline V gene are MNHEY and SVGAGI. This CDR3 has 13 amino acids. With V trimmed by 4 bases and J by 15 bases, 11 bases remained unmatched.

The chain is built from TRBV6-5 and TRBJ2-1; 8 bases fit TRBD1. The source is a woman in her 30s with acute COVID-19. Sequenced sample: PBMCs or T cells enriched from blood (not recorded which). CDR3 residues: CASSSVIGTGSFF. CDR3 bases: TGTGCCAGCAGTTCTGTTATCGGGACAGGCTCGTTCTTC.